The entry below gives a single T cell receptor beta chain sequence along with its context. Its antigen is not identified. CDR1 and CDR2 from the germline V gene are SEHNR and FQNEAQ (reference sequence). This CDR3 comprises 14 residues. The V gene lost 5 bases and the J gene lost 10 bases, with 20 bases spanning the gap. The sample is drawn from a study of shared clonotypes between healthy human individuals. The study, taken as a whole, reports: The sharing of roughly 5% of naive CD4 clonotypes was seen across a handful of donors.

Per sorted-subset replicate PCR, input was approximately 200 ng DNA, representing 30,000 to 35,000 T cell genomes. Measured with immunoSEQ multiplex PCR; TCRdb has only the in-frame clones, and not every one. Of some 2,100,000 clones listed, approximately 95% are singletons. Study donors comprised healthy, HIV-negative adults devoid of recent acute infection or vaccination. CD4+ cells underwent separation, giving CD45RA+ naive and CD45RA-negative memory subsets. Sequenced: naive CD4+ T cells sorted from blood. Subset meaning: CD45RA+ positively selected. The origin of this receptor is a man aged 18 to 29 in good health. The chain recombines TRBV7-9 with TRBJ1-1; no reliable D call. The CDR3 is CASSPEGRVEGAFF. The CDR3 DNA sequence: TGTGCCAGCAGCCCGGAGGGAAGGGTAGAGGGAGCTTTCTTT.